The subject of this entry is one T cell receptor (beta chain). Its antigen is not identified. The data stem from a study of T-cell memory formation after mild COVID-19. The study, taken as a whole, reports: Clones contracting across day 15 to 85 had a balanced CD4/CD8 profile; later expanding clones leaned CD4+. The authors did not confirm SARS-CoV-2 specificity of second-wave clones peaking day 37. CD8+ contracting clones occupied EMRA, while CD4+ ones occupied mainly CM and EM.

The CDR3 runs to 15 residues. V shed 5 bases and J 5 bases; nucleotides not matched to a gene: 5. The germline gives CDR1 LGHDT, CDR2 YNNKEL (reference sequence). With constant-segment primers, 5'RACE yielded cDNA libraries of TCR alpha and TCR beta that carried sample barcodes and UMIs. TCRdb used MiXCR to reprocess the 5' RACE reads, holding one entry per CDR3 protein. The profile shows some 45,000 distinct CDR3 sequences, about 28% of them singletons. The sample was PBMCs or a T cell subset sorted from them (not recorded which). The V and J genes are TRBV3-1 and TRBJ2-1, with 11 positions matching TRBD2. This TCR was recovered from a young man who had mild COVID-19 (a few samples of this study predate the infection). Cell type and time point are not known. CDR3 nucleotide sequence: TGTGCCAGCAGCATTAGCGGGGGGGCCGACAATGAGCAGTTCTTC. Protein product: CASSISGGADNEQFF.